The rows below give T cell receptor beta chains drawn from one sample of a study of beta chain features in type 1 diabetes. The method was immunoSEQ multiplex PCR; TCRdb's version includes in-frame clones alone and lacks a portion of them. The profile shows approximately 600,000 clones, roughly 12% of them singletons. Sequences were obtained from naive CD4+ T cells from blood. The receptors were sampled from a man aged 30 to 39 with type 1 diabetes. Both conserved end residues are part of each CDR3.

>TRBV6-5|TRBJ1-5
CASSYSAAANNQPQHF
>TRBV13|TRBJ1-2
CASSLGVRTGDKANYGYTF
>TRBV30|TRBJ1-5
CAWREGVNGNQPQHF
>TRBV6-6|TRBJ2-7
CASSYRDRGAYEQYF
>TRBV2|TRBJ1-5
CASSVGRNNQPQHF
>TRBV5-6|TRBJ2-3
CASSLAWDRVEDTQYF
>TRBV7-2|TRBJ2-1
CASSLGLAIDEQFF
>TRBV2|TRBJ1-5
CASTQLLDGEPQHF
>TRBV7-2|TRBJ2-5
CASSVGGEAPTQYF
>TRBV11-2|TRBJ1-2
CASSPRHGNGYTF
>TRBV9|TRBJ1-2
CASSVGSGNYGYTF
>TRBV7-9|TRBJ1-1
CASSLARHTEAFF
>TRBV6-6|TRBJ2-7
CASSYATDYEQYF
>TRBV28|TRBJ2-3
CASSSALAGDTQYF
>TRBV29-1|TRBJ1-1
CSVSRTGIYQGTEAFF
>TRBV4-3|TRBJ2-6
CASSQSLTGANVLTF
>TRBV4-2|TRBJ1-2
CASSQTGTPYGYTF
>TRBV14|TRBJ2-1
CASSQDGGTVPYNEQFF
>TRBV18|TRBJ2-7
CASSTRDRAYEQYF
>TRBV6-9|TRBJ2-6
CASPGQGVSGANVLTF
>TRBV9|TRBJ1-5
CASSVGPGNQPQHF
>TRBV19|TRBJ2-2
CASKVTANTGELFF
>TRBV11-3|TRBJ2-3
CASKGGGADTQYF
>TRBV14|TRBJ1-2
CASSQGRAVISF
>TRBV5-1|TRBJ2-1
CASSLEGHQFF
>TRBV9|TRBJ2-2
CASSSAGSERGELFF
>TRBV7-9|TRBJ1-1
CASSLGEWGTEAFF
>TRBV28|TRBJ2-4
CASSSGGGTKNIQYF
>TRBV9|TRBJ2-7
CASSVGTGNYEQYF
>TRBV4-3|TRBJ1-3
CASSQGEITGNTIYF
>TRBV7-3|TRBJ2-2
CASSPYVTGELFF
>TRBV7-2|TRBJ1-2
CASTRPPGYYGYTF
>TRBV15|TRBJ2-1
CATSKGPGSYNEQFF
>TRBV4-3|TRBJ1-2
CASSQDRRQGYGYTF
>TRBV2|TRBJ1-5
CASSESAEGPQHF
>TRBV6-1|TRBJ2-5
CASRSGGRLQETQYF
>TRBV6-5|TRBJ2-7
CASSYRTSGVVYEQYF
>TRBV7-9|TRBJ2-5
CASSLVGDETQYF
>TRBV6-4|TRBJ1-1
CASSESTGTEAFF
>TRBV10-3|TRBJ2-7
CAISGPLSYEQYF
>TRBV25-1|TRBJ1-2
CASSEGGRTYGYTF
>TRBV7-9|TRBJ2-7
CASSSLYEQYF
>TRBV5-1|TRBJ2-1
CASSVETSGYNEQFF
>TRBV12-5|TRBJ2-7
CASAKIRDRGNEQYF
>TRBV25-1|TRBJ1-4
CASSELWSPNEKLFF
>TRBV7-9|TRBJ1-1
CASSLGQGRTEAFF
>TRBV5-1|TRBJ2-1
CASSGGLVINEQFF
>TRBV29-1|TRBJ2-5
CSVDLGLAKETQYF
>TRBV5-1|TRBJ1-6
CASSLRPGQGNSPLHF
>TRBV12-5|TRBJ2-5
CASAQQGAIETQYF
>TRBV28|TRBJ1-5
CASSFRQANRPQHF
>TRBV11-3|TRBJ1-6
CASSLRQDNSPLHF
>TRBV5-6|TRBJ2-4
CASSLAGGQGTNIQYF
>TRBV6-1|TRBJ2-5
CASNLATETQYF
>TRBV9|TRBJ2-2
CASSVVRGSPHPNTGELFF
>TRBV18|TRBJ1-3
CASSPPNQLSSGNTIYF
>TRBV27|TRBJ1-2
CASRPGQGFYGYTF
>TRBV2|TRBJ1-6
CASSEVTGNSPLHF
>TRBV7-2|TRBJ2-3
CASSHSPDTQYF